Here is one T cell receptor beta chain with its context. What antigen it recognizes has not been identified. Within one base of it there is no much larger clone, and no base qualities were kept. The record originates from a study of CD8+ T cells in alopecia areata (dated by TCRdb to the late 2010s). With regard to the full study: The treated patients, all with moderate-to-severe alopecia areata, were enrolled in an open-label pilot trial of oral tofacitinib given at 5 to 10 mg twice daily. To study T cell clonal expansion in alopecia areata, the researchers applied high-throughput TCRbeta sequencing to both the C3H/HeJ mouse model and human patients. In humans, TCRbeta sequencing was performed on scalp tissue and on sorted CD4+ and CD8+ peripheral blood T cells from healthy controls and from patients with patchy or totalis/universalis alopecia areata. Disease severity in treated patients was measured with the SALT score, which quantifies the percentage of affected scalp surface area. RNA was obtained with the PAXgene miRNA kit for fixed scalp, the miRNeasy kit for PBMCs, and the RNeasy kit for mouse skin. Patients received tofacitinib for 6 to 18 months and were then followed off drug for 6 months to check for delayed response and recurrence. Tofacitinib-treated patients had biopsies at baseline and at 4 and 24 weeks of treatment, with a later scalp biopsy in several patients. Clonality in the scalp was compared among normal scalp (n=4), patchy alopecia areata scalp (n=8), and alopecia totalis/universalis scalp (n=8). TCRbeta CDR3 regions were amplified by immunoSEQ multiplex PCR using 35 Vbeta forward and 13 Jbeta reverse primers. General conclusions and limits of the study: Shared TCR sequences between patients were less evident than in mice, which may be partly attributable to HLA diversity in the patient population. Scalp clonality and the number of expanded CD8+ clones among the top 100 scalp clones were significantly decreased by tofacitinib. Because the treated cohort was small and had just a single nonresponder, larger studies are needed to establish links between baseline CD8+ expansion and response. Compared with normal scalp, lesional scalp, particularly in alopecia totalis/universalis, had higher clonality and more expanded CD8+ clones, which suggests antigenic drive. Unlike mouse skin, which is dominated by gammadelta T cells, normal human skin has resident alphabeta T cells that are also sequenced, and this complicates analysis of the scalp TCR repertoire. During tofacitinib treatment, many expanded lesional clones remained in scalp and blood, and this persistence may partly explain relapse after treatment is stopped.

The germline ends are 9 bases apart after V is trimmed by 1 base and J by 2 bases. Inclusive of the bounding cysteine and phenylalanine, the CDR3 is 14 residues long. The read is trimmed to its CDR3 DNA, 42 bases read in frame from base 1. The germline V gene (reference sequence) yields LNHDA for CDR1 and SQIVND for CDR2. To prepare the library, the immunoSEQ multiplex PCR assay was applied. For TCR sequencing, RNA was extracted from every sample and reverse transcribed into cDNA to serve as template. First-strand cDNA was synthesized with SuperScript III using a 2:1 mix of oligo-dT and random hexamers. A synthetic immune receptor repertoire was used to measure amplification bias, and any remaining bias was corrected computationally. From the authors' description of their analysis: Raw reads were preprocessed to remove errors, and CDR3 was defined according to IMGT conventions as the region from the conserved cysteine to phenylalanine. Clonality was computed as 1 minus the Shannon entropy, with the entropy normalized by log2 of the number of productive unique TCRs. CD4 or CD8 identity of scalp clones was inferred by cross-referencing scalp TCRbeta sequences with sorted blood CD4 and CD8 repertoires. Here the immuneACCESS table is served through TCRdb, limited to in-frame sequences with V and J called. Missing clones are a known gap in these copies; in checked studies unresolved V genes cover under half, and the rest lacks a known reason. The V and J calls and clone size were taken over from that table, and D and trimming were inferred from the DNA. The sample profile shows 190,000 or so clones; around 58% of them were found once. In total, the top ten clones hold approximately 12% of the sample.

In light of the paper, this sample's time point label describes: around 24 weeks on oral tofacitinib. The label giving this sample's treatment or condition can be read as: oral pan-JAK inhibitor, 5-10 mg twice daily. Peripheral blood and lesional scalp punch biopsies were obtained from patients with alopecia areata. PBMCs were isolated by density centrifugation and stained for CD3, CD4 and CD8, after which CD4+ and CD8+ T cells were sorted on a FACSAria. Sequenced material: CD8+ T cells sorted from blood, taken at week 24, from a patient treated with tofacitinib. The clonotype originates from a human donor with alopecia areata. This chain joins TRBV19 to TRBJ2-7, with the D gene call left open. In nucleotide form, the sequence is TGTGCCAGTAGTATAGCCCAGAGCCCCTACGAGCAGTACTTC. It specifies CASSIAQSPYEQYF. Outside the CDR3, residues come from the reference TRBV19 and TRBJ2-7 proteins, so the full variable domain is: DGGITQSPKYLFRKEGQNVTLSCEQNLNHDAMYWYRQDPGQGLRLIYYSQIVNDFQKGDIAEGYSVSREKKESFPLTVTSAQKNPTAFYLCASSIAQSPYEQYFGPGTRLTVT.